This T cell receptor (beta chain) was recovered during a study of CD8+CD57+ T cells in acquired aplastic anemia. Whole-study context: Mean yield of DNA from sorted CD4+ and CD8+ cells was approximately 3 ug. Notes on the study in general: CD8+ Simpson's diversity showed no significant patient-control difference.

TCR beta VDJ and CDR3 were profiled, and genomic DNA was the template. TCRdb re-called the reads with MiXCR, one entry per CDR3 protein. The sample shows about 95,000 distinct CDR3 sequences, 55% to 75% of them seen only once. Sequenced patients had shown CD8+CD57+ cell expansion by flow cytometry. About this clonotype: Its antigen is currently unknown.

The germline V gene has CDR1 LNHNV and CDR2 YYDKDF (reference sequence). Trimming pared 0 bases from V and 0 bases from J, leaving 7 bases between. The length of the CDR3 is 15 residues. The sample consisted of sorted CD4+, CD8+, or CD8+CD57+ T cells (not recorded which) from PBMCs. V gene TRBV15 combines with J gene TRBJ2-3; D is ambiguous. The sequence was collected from a human donor with aplastic anemia. CDR3 DNA sequence: TGTGCCACCAGCAGAGATCGGGCCAGCACAGATACGCAGTATTTT. Protein sequence: CATSRDRASTDTQYF.